This is a list of T cell receptor beta chains from one sample in a study of T cell changes during pregnancy in multiple sclerosis. Profiling relied on immunoSEQ multiplex PCR, and the TCRdb table lists in-frame clones only, not all of them. This table has 65,000 to 90,000 clones, 92% appearing once. Sequenced material: peripheral blood, taken before pregnancy. The receptors come from a female donor with multiple sclerosis, enrolled in a pregnancy study. CDR3s include the opening cysteine and the closing phenylalanine or tryptophan. Each record gives: V gene, clone size, D gene, J gene, CDR3 DNA, CDR3 protein. A D gene is named only where the DNA matches it firmly. Part of the rows lack a size; the others show once, few, many or a class for expanded clones.

V gene: TRBV11-2
clone size: -
D gene: -
J gene: TRBJ2-7
CDR3 DNA: TGTGCCAGCAGCTTAGAGGCGGGAAGGGACTACGAGCAGTACTTC
CDR3 protein: CASSLEAGRDYEQYF

V gene: TRBV7-2
clone size: -
D gene: -
J gene: TRBJ2-7
CDR3 DNA: TGTGCCAGCAGCCCCGCTGGGGGAGGGGGACTGTACGAGCAGTACTTC
CDR3 protein: CASSPAGGGGLYEQYF

V gene: TRBV2
clone size: -
D gene: TRBD1
J gene: TRBJ1-1
CDR3 DNA: TGTGCCAGCTCTCGACAGGGGGAAGGAACTGAAGCTTTCTTT
CDR3 protein: CASSRQGEGTEAFF

V gene: TRBV28
clone size: once
D gene: TRBD2
J gene: TRBJ2-3
CDR3 DNA: TGTGCCAGCAGCCTGACTAGCGGGGCTAGCACAGATACGCAGTATTTT
CDR3 protein: CASSLTSGASTDTQYF

V gene: TRBV5-4
clone size: -
D gene: TRBD1
J gene: TRBJ1-1
CDR3 DNA: TGTGCCAGCAGCTTAGGGACAGGGGTGTATGAAGCTTTCTTT
CDR3 protein: CASSLGTGVYEAFF

V gene: TRBV29-1
clone size: -
D gene: -
J gene: TRBJ2-5
CDR3 DNA: TGCAGCGTTGAAGGTCAGGGGATGACGCAAGAGACCCAGTACTTC
CDR3 protein: CSVEGQGMTQETQYF

V gene: TRBV27
clone size: -
D gene: -
J gene: TRBJ2-7
CDR3 DNA: TGTGCCAGCAGTTTAACGGCTAGCGCCCGCGAGCAGTACTTC
CDR3 protein: CASSLTASAREQYF

V gene: TRBV29-1
clone size: -
D gene: -
J gene: TRBJ2-7
CDR3 DNA: TGCAGCGTTGAATTGGGAGCCTACGAGCAGTACTTC
CDR3 protein: CSVELGAYEQYF

V gene: TRBV18
clone size: -
D gene: -
J gene: TRBJ1-3
CDR3 DNA: TGTGCCAGCTCACCAAAATTGGAGAGCTCTGGAAACACCATATATTTT
CDR3 protein: CASSPKLESSGNTIYF

V gene: TRBV30
clone size: -
D gene: -
J gene: TRBJ2-7
CDR3 DNA: TGTGCCTGGAGTCCGGACCAGGGGCAACAGTACTTC
CDR3 protein: CAWSPDQGQQYF

V gene: TRBV4-1
clone size: -
D gene: TRBD2
J gene: TRBJ2-1
CDR3 DNA: TGCGCCAGCAGCCAAGACTCCGTGCGCGGGGGATACAATGAGCAGTTCTTC
CDR3 protein: CASSQDSVRGGYNEQFF

V gene: TRBV18
clone size: -
D gene: -
J gene: TRBJ1-2
CDR3 DNA: TGTGCCAGCTCACTGAACAGGGTAACCAACTATGGCTACACCTTC
CDR3 protein: CASSLNRVTNYGYTF

V gene: TRBV10-3
clone size: -
D gene: TRBD2
J gene: TRBJ2-7
CDR3 DNA: TGTGCCATCAAGAGGACTAGCGGGAGGGAGGGCAGTCGTCAGTACTTC
CDR3 protein: CAIKRTSGREGSRQYF

V gene: TRBV5-5
clone size: -
D gene: -
J gene: TRBJ2-7
CDR3 DNA: TGTGCCAGCAGCTTGTTGCCAGGGGCGTTGGAGCAGTACTTC
CDR3 protein: CASSLLPGALEQYF

V gene: TRBV5-6
clone size: -
D gene: -
J gene: TRBJ2-1
CDR3 DNA: TGTGCCAGCAGCTTGGGGGCGGCTAGCGCGCTTCCCGGTGAGCAGTTCTTC
CDR3 protein: CASSLGAASALPGEQFF

V gene: TRBV5-1
clone size: -
D gene: TRBD2
J gene: TRBJ2-3
CDR3 DNA: TGCGCCAGCAGCTTGGCGAGCGGGAGGGCCACGCAGTATTTT
CDR3 protein: CASSLASGRATQYF

V gene: TRBV7-9
clone size: -
D gene: TRBD1
J gene: TRBJ1-4
CDR3 DNA: TGTGCCAGCAGCGGGGACAGGGGTCAGCGGGGACTGTTTTTT
CDR3 protein: CASSGDRGQRGLFF

V gene: TRBV28
clone size: -
D gene: TRBD2
J gene: TRBJ2-2
CDR3 DNA: TGTGCCAGCAGTTTAACCCGTAGCGGGAGGTCGAACACCGGGGAGCTGTTTTTT
CDR3 protein: CASSLTRSGRSNTGELFF

V gene: TRBV7-3
clone size: -
D gene: TRBD2
J gene: TRBJ2-3
CDR3 DNA: TGTGCCAGCAGCCAGACTAGCGGGACGGATACGCAGTATTTT
CDR3 protein: CASSQTSGTDTQYF

V gene: TRBV18
clone size: once
D gene: -
J gene: TRBJ2-3
CDR3 DNA: TGTGCCAGCTCACCTCTAGTGACAGATACGCAGTATTTT
CDR3 protein: CASSPLVTDTQYF

V gene: TRBV5-1
clone size: -
D gene: TRBD1
J gene: TRBJ2-7
CDR3 DNA: TGCGCCAGCAGCCAACTGACAGGGCATCCCTACGAGCAGTACTTC
CDR3 protein: CASSQLTGHPYEQYF

V gene: TRBV5-1
clone size: -
D gene: -
J gene: TRBJ1-1
CDR3 DNA: TGCGCCAGCAGCTCCGAGACGGGGGGCCGGACTGAAGCTTTCTTT
CDR3 protein: CASSSETGGRTEAFF

V gene: TRBV15
clone size: -
D gene: TRBD2
J gene: TRBJ2-3
CDR3 DNA: TGTGCCACCAGCAGAGTGAGCGGGAGGACAGATACGCAGTATTTT
CDR3 protein: CATSRVSGRTDTQYF

V gene: TRBV7-2
clone size: -
D gene: -
J gene: TRBJ2-4
CDR3 DNA: TGTGCCAGCAGCTTAGGCCCAGGGGTGAGGGACATTCAGTACTTC
CDR3 protein: CASSLGPGVRDIQYF

V gene: TRBV19
clone size: -
D gene: TRBD2
J gene: TRBJ2-1
CDR3 DNA: TGTGCCAGTAGTCTCGGACTAGCGGGGGAGTACAATGAGCAGTTCTTC
CDR3 protein: CASSLGLAGEYNEQFF

V gene: TRBV27
clone size: once
D gene: TRBD1
J gene: TRBJ2-7
CDR3 DNA: TGTGCCAGCAGTTTATTGGTGGGGACAGGGAGGGTCTACGAGCAGTACTTC
CDR3 protein: CASSLLVGTGRVYEQYF

V gene: TRBV7-2
clone size: once
D gene: -
J gene: TRBJ2-3
CDR3 DNA: TGTGCCAGCAGCTTAGTGGGGCAGCGCTACACAGATACGCAGTATTTT
CDR3 protein: CASSLVGQRYTDTQYF

V gene: TRBV12-5
clone size: -
D gene: TRBD2
J gene: TRBJ2-2
CDR3 DNA: TGTGCTAGTGCTCTAGTGGCGGGAGCCACCGGGGAGCTGTTTTTT
CDR3 protein: CASALVAGATGELFF

V gene: TRBV2
clone size: -
D gene: TRBD2
J gene: TRBJ2-2
CDR3 DNA: TGTGCCAGCAGTGAATTGGGACTAGTTACCGGGGAGCTGTTTTTT
CDR3 protein: CASSELGLVTGELFF

V gene: TRBV9
clone size: -
D gene: -
J gene: TRBJ1-5
CDR3 DNA: TGTGCCAGCAGCGTCAATGTGGGCCGTGATCAGCCCCAGCATTTT
CDR3 protein: CASSVNVGRDQPQHF

V gene: TRBV6-1
clone size: -
D gene: TRBD1
J gene: TRBJ1-5
CDR3 DNA: TGTGCCAGCAGTGTAGTGACAGGGGGCAATCAGCCCCAGCATTTT
CDR3 protein: CASSVVTGGNQPQHF

V gene: TRBV11-2
clone size: few
D gene: -
J gene: TRBJ2-7
CDR3 DNA: TGTGCCAGCAGCCTAAAAGGGGCCGGAGACTGGGTGTACGAGCAGTACTTC
CDR3 protein: CASSLKGAGDWVYEQYF

V gene: TRBV19
clone size: -
D gene: TRBD1
J gene: TRBJ2-3
CDR3 DNA: TGTGCCAGTAGTGATCCGGGACAGGGGGCTTATACGCAGTATTTT
CDR3 protein: CASSDPGQGAYTQYF

V gene: TRBV7-9
clone size: -
D gene: -
J gene: TRBJ2-1
CDR3 DNA: TGTGCCAGCAGCTACGGGGGCGGGAGTTCCCCTAGCTCCTACAATGAGCAGTTCTTC
CDR3 protein: CASSYGGGSSPSSYNEQFF

V gene: TRBV28
clone size: -
D gene: -
J gene: TRBJ1-2
CDR3 DNA: TGTGCCAGCAGTCTAGACAGCTATGGCTACACCTTC
CDR3 protein: CASSLDSYGYTF

V gene: TRBV7-3
clone size: -
D gene: -
J gene: TRBJ1-1
CDR3 DNA: TGTGCCAGCAGCTTAGGTATAGGAGATTCTGAAGCTTTCTTT
CDR3 protein: CASSLGIGDSEAFF

V gene: TRBV9
clone size: -
D gene: -
J gene: TRBJ1-2
CDR3 DNA: TGTGCCAGCAGCGGTCCGACAGGAGCTTATGGCTACACCTTC
CDR3 protein: CASSGPTGAYGYTF

V gene: TRBV6-6
clone size: -
D gene: TRBD1
J gene: TRBJ2-7
CDR3 DNA: TGTGCCAGCAGCCAAGTTACAGGGGGCGCCTACGAGCAGTACTTC
CDR3 protein: CASSQVTGGAYEQYF

V gene: TRBV6-5
clone size: -
D gene: -
J gene: TRBJ2-7
CDR3 DNA: TGTGCCAGCAGTACATCCGGGACAATCTACGAGCAGTACTTC
CDR3 protein: CASSTSGTIYEQYF

V gene: TRBV5-5
clone size: -
D gene: -
J gene: TRBJ2-1
CDR3 DNA: TGTGCCAGCAGCCAAGAAACAGCGGGCTACAATGAGCAGTTCTTC
CDR3 protein: CASSQETAGYNEQFF

V gene: TRBV19
clone size: -
D gene: -
J gene: TRBJ2-7
CDR3 DNA: TGTGCCAGTTCGGACGTTCCCAGGGTTTACGAGCAGTACTTC
CDR3 protein: CASSDVPRVYEQYF

V gene: TRBV5-4
clone size: -
D gene: TRBD2
J gene: TRBJ2-1
CDR3 DNA: TGTGCCAGCAGTTTGGCCGCTAGCGGGAATGAGCAGTTCTTC
CDR3 protein: CASSLAASGNEQFF

V gene: TRBV29-1
clone size: -
D gene: -
J gene: TRBJ2-3
CDR3 DNA: TGCAGCGTTGAGGCGGAAAACACAGATACGCAGTATTTT
CDR3 protein: CSVEAENTDTQYF

V gene: TRBV19
clone size: once
D gene: -
J gene: TRBJ2-7
CDR3 DNA: TGTGCCAGTAGTATAGATATAGGGGTCCACTACGAGCAGTACTTC
CDR3 protein: CASSIDIGVHYEQYF

V gene: TRBV4-3
clone size: -
D gene: TRBD1
J gene: TRBJ1-1
CDR3 DNA: TGCGCCAGCAGCCATCTACAGGGGGAGTGGGGCATGAACACTGAAGCTTTCTTT
CDR3 protein: CASSHLQGEWGMNTEAFF

V gene: TRBV7-2
clone size: -
D gene: TRBD1
J gene: TRBJ2-6
CDR3 DNA: TGTGCCAGCAGCTTAACCGACAGGGTTCTTGTGGGGGCCAACGTCCTGACTTTC
CDR3 protein: CASSLTDRVLVGANVLTF

V gene: TRBV28
clone size: once
D gene: -
J gene: TRBJ2-1
CDR3 DNA: TGTGCCAGCAGGATATTCCAGGAGCAGTTCTTC
CDR3 protein: CASRIFQEQFF

V gene: TRBV25-1
clone size: -
D gene: -
J gene: TRBJ2-2
CDR3 DNA: TGTGCCAGCAGCTCCGGACCGGGGAGCGCCGGGGAGCTGTTTTTT
CDR3 protein: CASSSGPGSAGELFF

V gene: TRBV29-1
clone size: -
D gene: TRBD2
J gene: TRBJ2-7
CDR3 DNA: TGCAGCGTTGTGCTAGCGGGAGTCTACGAGCAGTACTTC
CDR3 protein: CSVVLAGVYEQYF

V gene: TRBV2
clone size: -
D gene: TRBD2
J gene: TRBJ2-3
CDR3 DNA: TGTGCCAGCAGTGACGCGTCAGGGACTAGCGGGGATGGGGGCACAGATACGCAGTATTTT
CDR3 protein: CASSDASGTSGDGGTDTQYF

V gene: TRBV27
clone size: -
D gene: TRBD1
J gene: TRBJ1-1
CDR3 DNA: TGTGCCAGCAGTTTATTCCAGGGGGCGCGTACTGAAGCTTTCTTT
CDR3 protein: CASSLFQGARTEAFF

V gene: TRBV29-1
clone size: -
D gene: TRBD2
J gene: TRBJ2-1
CDR3 DNA: TGCAGCGTTGAATTACTAGCGGGAGATTCCTACAATGAGCAGTTCTTC
CDR3 protein: CSVELLAGDSYNEQFF

V gene: TRBV7-6
clone size: -
D gene: TRBD2
J gene: TRBJ2-1
CDR3 DNA: TGTGCCAGCAGATCGGGACTAGACAATGAGCAGTTCTTC
CDR3 protein: CASRSGLDNEQFF

V gene: TRBV5-1
clone size: -
D gene: TRBD1
J gene: TRBJ1-5
CDR3 DNA: TGCGCCAGCAGCGAGGGACAGGGGGCGGGACAGCCCCAGCATTTT
CDR3 protein: CASSEGQGAGQPQHF

V gene: TRBV6-1
clone size: -
D gene: -
J gene: TRBJ2-7
CDR3 DNA: TGTGCCAGCAGTGACCCAGGTACAACCTACGAGCAGTACTTC
CDR3 protein: CASSDPGTTYEQYF

V gene: TRBV28
clone size: -
D gene: TRBD2
J gene: TRBJ2-1
CDR3 DNA: TGTGCCAGCAGTTACCCCTCCTTGGAGGGAGGGGAGGATGAGCAGTTCTTC
CDR3 protein: CASSYPSLEGGEDEQFF

V gene: TRBV28
clone size: once
D gene: -
J gene: TRBJ1-2
CDR3 DNA: TGTGCCAGCAGTTTAGACAGCTATGGCTACACCTTC
CDR3 protein: CASSLDSYGYTF

V gene: TRBV7-2
clone size: -
D gene: TRBD2
J gene: TRBJ2-7
CDR3 DNA: TGTGCCAGCAGCTTAACTAGCGGGAGGAGCTCCTACGAGCAGTACTTC
CDR3 protein: CASSLTSGRSSYEQYF

V gene: TRBV4-3
clone size: -
D gene: TRBD1
J gene: TRBJ2-2
CDR3 DNA: TGCGCCAGCAGCCAAGACAGGGGGCCCACCGGGGAGCTGTTTTTT
CDR3 protein: CASSQDRGPTGELFF